Below are 30 T cell receptor beta chains sequenced from a single sample in a study of long-term antiretroviral therapy in people with HIV. Survey-level resolution applied to immunoSEQ assay v3.0. The protocol was immunoSEQ multiplex PCR, while the TCRdb copy is restricted to in-frame clones and leaves out a portion. The table has some 22,000 clones, 70% to 90% seen once. The sample in question was unsorted PBMCs, obtained roughly 4 years after starting antiretroviral therapy. The origin of the receptors is a man younger than 35 with HIV.

This clone has just one count. The chain couples TRBV27 to TRBJ2-7; 7 bases are a match to TRBD2. Trimming cost V 6 bases and J 0 bases; bases outside gene matches: 5. This CDR3 has 14 amino acids. Germline lookup yields CDR1 MNHEY and CDR2 SMNVEV (reference sequence). CDR3 residues: CASSPRDYSYEQYF. The CDR3 region has the DNA TGTGCCAGCAGCCCCCGGGACTACTCCTACGAGCAGTACTTC.

The J gene is TRBJ1-4, the V gene TRBV6-6; D is unresolved. In germline, CDR1 is MNHNY, CDR2 SVGAGI (reference sequence). The ends were cut back, 2 bases at V and 5 bases at J, with 9 bases in the middle. CDR3 size: 14 residues. CDR3 nucleotide sequence: TGTGCCAGCAGTTACAGAGCAGGCAATGAAAAACTGTTTTTT. Translated: CASSYRAGNEKLFF.

V usage is TRBV4-2 and J usage is TRBJ2-1; TRBD2 matches at 16 bases. The junction had 7 bases not matched to a gene; V was cut back by 1 base and J by 1 base. The CDR3 has 20 residues. Per the germline V gene, CDR1 is LGHNA and CDR2 is YNFKEQ. In nucleotides, the CDR3 is TGTGCCAGCAGCCAAGTAGGGACTAGCGGGGGGGCCGGGTCCTACAATGAGCAGTTCTTC. It encodes CASSQVGTSGGAGSYNEQFF.

This sequence joins TRBV10-3 and TRBJ1-5; D not resolved. In germline, CDR1 is ENHRY, CDR2 SYGVKD. V lost 6 bases to trimming and J lost 2 bases, with 29 bases between them. This CDR3 contains 20 residues. The CDR3 coding sequence is TGTGCCATCAGATCTCCCCTAGCGGTACGTCGCTACGATGGCAATCAGCCCCAGCATTTT. Amino acid sequence: CAIRSPLAVRRYDGNQPQHF.

This clone was found a few times. The V call is TRBV28, the J call TRBJ2-7, with D possibly being TRBD1 (6 bases). Trimming removed 5 bases at V and 3 bases at J, with 11 bases between. In germline, CDR1 is MDHEN, CDR2 SYDVKM. This CDR3 is built from 13 residues. This CDR3 is CASSLRTVYEQYV. The CDR3 nucleotides are TGTGCCAGCAGTCTACGGACAGTCTACGAGCAGTACGTC.

The rearrangement links TRBV5-6 to TRBJ2-1; 13 bases agree with TRBD2. With V trimmed by 4 bases and J by 6 bases, 7 bases remained unmatched. Germline CDR1 and CDR2: SGHDT and YYEEEE. The CDR3 runs to 16 residues. In DNA form, the CDR3 reads TGTGCCAGCAGCAGAGGACTAGCGGGGGCTTTCAATGAGCAGTTCTTC. Translating gives CASSRGLAGAFNEQFF.

The genes are TRBV29-1 and TRBJ1-1; D is perhaps TRBD1 (5 bases). Germline-derived CDR1 and CDR2 are SQVTM and ANQGSEA. CDR3 size: 12 residues. The V end was cut by 6 bases, the J end by 2 bases, with 10 bases between. The CDR3 reads CSVKGPNTEAFF. As DNA, the CDR3 is TGCAGCGTAAAGGGACCTAACACTGAAGCTTTCTTT. Using reference TRBV29-1 and TRBJ1-1 for the parts outside the CDR3, the full variable domain is SAVISQKPSRDICQRGTSLTIQCQVDSQVTMMFWYRQQPGQSLTLIATANQGSEATYESGFVIDKFPISRPNLTFSTLTVSNMSPEDSSIYLCSVKGPNTEAFFGQGTRLTVV.

The CDR3: CASSSHGTRITGELFF. The CDR3 DNA follows: TGTGCCAGCAGCTCCCACGGGACTAGGATCACCGGGGAGCTGTTTTTT. The chain links TRBV11-2 to TRBJ2-2, with 8 positions matching TRBD2. The CDR3 runs to 16 residues. Trimming at V came to 4 bases and at J to 4 bases, leaving 8 bases not matched to a gene. Germline V gene lookup returns CDR1 SGHAT and CDR2 FQNNGV. Based on the CDR3 plus reference TRBV11-2 and TRBJ2-2, the full variable domain is EAGVAQSPRYKIIEKRQSVAFWCNPISGHATLYWYQQILGQGPKLLIQFQNNGVVDDSQLPKDRFSAERLKGVDSTLKIQPAKLEDSAVYLCASSSHGTRITGELFFGEGSRLTVL.

The chain combines TRBV29-1 with TRBJ1-4; D gene ambiguous. V lost 4 bases to trimming and J lost 7 bases, with 13 bases between them. This CDR3 spans 13 amino acids. CDR1 is SQVTM, CDR2 ANQGSEA, per germline. The chain's CDR3 is CSVGASSSEKLFF. For the CDR3, the DNA is TGCAGCGTTGGAGCATCCTCTAGTGAAAAACTGTTTTTT. The complete variable domain, with remaining parts taken from reference TRBV29-1 and TRBJ1-4, reads SAVISQKPSRDICQRGTSLTIQCQVDSQVTMMFWYRQQPGQSLTLIATANQGSEATYESGFVIDKFPISRPNLTFSTLTVSNMSPEDSSIYLCSVGASSSEKLFFGSGTQLSVL.

This clone was seen more than once but under ten times. One end of the junction fails to match germline, which may point to a read error. The chain recombines TRBV7-7 with TRBJ2-3; D gene ambiguous. Germline V gene data show CDR1 as SSHAT and CDR2 as FNYEAQ (reference sequence). This CDR3 region has 13 residues. CDR3 bases: TGTGCTAGCAGCTTTACGTACGGAGATACGCAGTATTTT. It yields the protein CASSFTYGDTQYF. The whole variable domain, remainder taken from reference TRBV7-7 and TRBJ2-3, is GAGVSQSPRYKVTKRGQDVTLRCDPISSHATLYWYQQALGQGPEFLTYFNYEAQPDKSGLPSDRFSAERPEGSISTLTIQRTEQRDSAMYRCASSFTYGDTQYFGPGTRLTVL.

This chain uses TRBV29-1 with TRBJ2-2; 7 bases align to TRBD1. The CDR3 has 17 amino acids. Germline trimming cut 4 bases from V and 6 bases from J; bases unmatched to any gene: 17. Germline V lookup: CDR1 SQVTM, CDR2 ANQGSEA. CDR3 amino acids: CSVVPPLTGEGSGELFF. The CDR3, as DNA: TGCAGCGTTGTGCCCCCCCTTACAGGGGAAGGTTCCGGGGAGCTGTTTTTT.

The chain employs TRBV5-4 and TRBJ1-1; 8 positions match TRBD1. The CDR3 covers 14 residues. Germline V gene data show CDR1 as SGHNT and CDR2 as YYREEE (reference sequence). With V trimmed by 4 bases and J by 2 bases, 4 bases remained unmatched. CDR3 in DNA: TGTGCCAGCAGCATGGACAGGGACAACACTGAAGCTTTCTTT. As protein: CASSMDRDNTEAFF.

The J gene is TRBJ1-6, the V gene TRBV2; no clear D gene. Germline assignment: CDR1 SNHLY and CDR2 FYNNEI. V was cut by 6 bases and J by 7 bases, with 10 bases left in between. The CDR3 is 13 amino acids. The CDR3 nucleotides read TGTGCCAGCAGCCAGGTCTCGAATTCACCCCTCCACTTT. Protein: CASSQVSNSPLHF.

CDR3 residues: CASSLMGLMALPDTQYF. CDR3 DNA: TGTGCCAGCAGTTTAATGGGTTTAATGGCACTCCCAGATACGCAGTATTTT. The rearrangement uses TRBV28 and TRBJ2-3; no reliable D call. Germline-derived CDR1 and CDR2 are MDHEN and SYDVKM. Trimming removed 2 bases at V and 4 bases at J, with 19 bases between. The CDR3 is made up of 17 amino acids.

The genes are TRBV12-5 and TRBJ1-1, with D perhaps TRBD1 (5 bases). Trimming stripped 1 base from V and 4 bases from J, with 13 bases between. The CDR3 has 15 residues. Germline values: CDR1 LGHNT, CDR2 FRNRAP. Written as DNA, the CDR3 is TGTGCTAGTGGTTTGGATTACAGGTATACCACTGAAGCTTTCTTT. This gives the protein CASGLDYRYTTEAFF.

V gene TRBV29-1 combines with J gene TRBJ1-3, with no clear D. Trimming cost V 6 bases and J 0 bases, with 9 bases left between them. The CDR3 is 13 amino acids. Germline CDR1 and CDR2: SQVTM and ANQGSEA. As DNA, the CDR3 is TGCAGCGTCAAACTGAACTCTGGAAACACCATATATTTT. This sequence encodes CSVKLNSGNTIYF.

The chain combines TRBV9 with TRBJ2-1; TRBD1 matches 7 bases. Germline CDR1 reads SGDLS; CDR2 reads YYNGEE. The CDR3 has 15 residues. Germline trimming cut 3 bases from V and 0 bases from J; bases unmatched to any gene: 3. The CDR3 DNA reads as TGTGCCAGCAGCGAACAGGGGAACTCCTACAATGAGCAGTTCTTC. Amino acid sequence: CASSEQGNSYNEQFF.

This clone was seen only a few times. This sequence joins TRBV19 and TRBJ1-2; no reliable D call. The CDR3 length is 13 residues. CDR1 and CDR2 (germline): LNHDA, SQIVND (reference sequence). Trimming cost V 7 bases and J 8 bases, with 17 bases left between them. In DNA form, the CDR3 reads TGTGCCAGTACTTCAGGAGGGCTACCGGGCTACACCTTC. Translating it yields CASTSGGLPGYTF.

V and J are TRBV27 and TRBJ1-2, with D possibly being TRBD1 (6 bases). Trimming pared 5 bases from V and 7 bases from J, leaving 8 bases between. This CDR3 is 11 amino acids long. The germline V gene has CDR1 MNHEY and CDR2 SMNVEV (reference sequence). CDR3 loop: CASSRGSGYTF. In DNA, the CDR3 is TGTGCCAGCAGTAGGGGGTCTGGCTACACCTTC.

V is TRBV18 and J is TRBJ1-1; 8 nucleotides agree with TRBD1. Germline assignment: CDR1 KGHSH and CDR2 LQKENI. V lost 6 bases to trimming and J lost 0 bases; unmatched junction nucleotides: 6. The CDR3 totals 15 residues. The CDR3 nucleotides are TGTGCCAGCTCCCCGGGACAGGAATTGAACACTGAAGCTTTCTTT. This encodes CASSPGQELNTEAFF.

The chain carries TRBV6-5 and TRBJ1-1; D uncertain. The CDR3 consists of 13 residues. Germline V gene data show CDR1 as MNHEY and CDR2 as SVGAGI. V was cut by 6 bases and J by 1 base, with 9 bases left in between. CDR3 in amino acids: CASRTEENTEAFF. CDR3 nucleotide sequence: TGTGCCAGCAGAACAGAAGAGAACACTGAAGCTTTCTTT.

This clone was observed a handful of times. This chain joins TRBV11-2 and TRBJ1-4; the D is unclear. CDR1 is SGHAT and CDR2 is FQNNGV in the germline V gene. CDR3 length equals 13 residues. Trimming took 5 bases from V and 15 from J, leaving 19 bases between them. Here the CDR3 reads CASSGTRVSGVFF. As DNA, the CDR3 is TGTGCCAGCAGCGGAACTAGGGTTTCTGGGGTGTTTTTT.

This rearrangement joins TRBV10-3 to TRBJ1-2; weak D call: TRBD1 (6 bases). There are 14 residues in the CDR3. Trimming took off 11 bases at V and 0 bases at J, with 16 bases between the two ends. Germline assignment: CDR1 ENHRY and CDR2 SYGVKD. The CDR3 DNA reads TGTGCCGTCGGTGACAGGATTCCTAACTATGGCTACACCTTC. This gives the protein CAVGDRIPNYGYTF.

V usage is TRBV18 and J usage is TRBJ2-5; TRBD1 or TRBD2 may be the D gene (5 bases each). The V end lost 3 bases, the J end lost 1 base, and 9 bases lay between the germline ends. Germline values: CDR1 KGHSH, CDR2 LQKENI. The CDR3 runs 14 residues. Written as DNA, the CDR3 is TGTGCCAGCTCACCTGACGGGACCCAAGAGACCCAGTACTTC. This encodes CASSPDGTQETQYF. Drawing the rest from reference TRBV18 and TRBJ2-5, the complete variable domain is NAGVMQNPRHLVRRRGQEARLRCSPMKGHSHVYWYRQLPEEGLKFMVYLQKENIIDESGMPKERFSAEFPKEGPSILRIQQVVRGDSAAYFCASSPDGTQETQYFGPGTRLLVL.

The chain joins TRBV4-2 to TRBJ1-4; D not certain. This CDR3 is built from 17 residues. Germline V gene lookup returns CDR1 LGHNA and CDR2 YNFKEQ. Trimming cost V 0 bases and J 3 bases, with 14 bases left between them. This CDR3 is CASSQDKDAGANEKLFF. CDR3 bases: TGTGCCAGCAGCCAAGATAAGGACGCCGGTGCTAATGAAAAACTGTTTTTT.

The CDR3: CASSESSWSPLHF. The CDR3 DNA reads as TGCGCCAGCAGTGAGTCTAGCTGGTCACCCCTCCACTTT. The rearrangement links TRBV10-1 to TRBJ1-6, with D hard to call. CDR3 length: 13 amino acids. Per germline, CDR1 WNHNN and CDR2 SYGVQD (reference sequence). Between the trimmed V and J ends, which lost 0 bases and 10 bases, there was a span of 7 bases.

The chain joins TRBV2 to TRBJ1-3; a weak D match, TRBD1 (5 bases). CDR1 SNHLY and CDR2 FYNNEI come from the germline V gene. The CDR3 sequence is 14 residues long. V gave up 8 bases and J gave up 0 bases, with 11 bases separating them. The DNA of the CDR3 is TGTGCCAGCCGTTCTGACAGCTCTGGAAACACCATATATTTT. Translation gives CASRSDSSGNTIYF.

This clone came up a few times. The genes are TRBV5-1 and TRBJ1-4; 7 nucleotides align to TRBD1. The germline V gene encodes CDR1 SGHRS and CDR2 YFSETQ. The CDR3 is 16 residues long. The V and J ends lost 4 bases and 0 bases, in that order; junction bases with no gene match: 6. The DNA for the CDR3 is TGCGCCAGCAGCATGGGACAGTTACCAACTAATGAAAAACTGTTTTTT. It codes for CASSMGQLPTNEKLFF.

The genes are TRBV7-3 and TRBJ2-3; D remains unclear. Germline lookup yields CDR1 SGHTA and CDR2 FQGTGA. The CDR3 spans 14 residues. The V end lost 5 bases, the J end lost 8 bases, and 17 bases lay between the germline ends. Written as DNA, the CDR3 is TGTGCCAGCAGCCTAAGGCCCACCACGGGTACGCAGTATTTT. Translated, it gives CASSLRPTTGTQYF.

The J gene is TRBJ2-7, the V gene TRBV6-1, with 8 bases aligning to TRBD1. CDR3 length equals 15 residues. The J segment lost 1 base and the V segment lost 1 base, leaving 3 bases of the junction unmatched. The germline CDR1 and CDR2 sequences are MNHNS and SASEGT. Here the CDR3 DNA reads TGTGCCAGCAGTGAAGAGGGGACAGGATCCTACGAGCAGTACTTC. This codes for CASSEEGTGSYEQYF.